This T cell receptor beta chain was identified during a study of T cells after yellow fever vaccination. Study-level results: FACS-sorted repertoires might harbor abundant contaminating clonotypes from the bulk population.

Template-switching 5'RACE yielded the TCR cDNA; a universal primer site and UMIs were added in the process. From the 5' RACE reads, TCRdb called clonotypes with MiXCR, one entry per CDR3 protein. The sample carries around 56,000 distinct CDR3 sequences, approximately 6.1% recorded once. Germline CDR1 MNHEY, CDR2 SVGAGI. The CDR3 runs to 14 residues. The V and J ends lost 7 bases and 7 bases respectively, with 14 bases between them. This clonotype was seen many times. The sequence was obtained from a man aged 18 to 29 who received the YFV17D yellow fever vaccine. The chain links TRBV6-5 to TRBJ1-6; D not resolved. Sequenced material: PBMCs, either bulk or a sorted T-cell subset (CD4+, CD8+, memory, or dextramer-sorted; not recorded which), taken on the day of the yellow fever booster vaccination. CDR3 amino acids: CASKRGRPNSPLHF. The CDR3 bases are TGTGCCAGCAAGCGCGGCCGGCCGAATTCACCCCTCCACTTT.